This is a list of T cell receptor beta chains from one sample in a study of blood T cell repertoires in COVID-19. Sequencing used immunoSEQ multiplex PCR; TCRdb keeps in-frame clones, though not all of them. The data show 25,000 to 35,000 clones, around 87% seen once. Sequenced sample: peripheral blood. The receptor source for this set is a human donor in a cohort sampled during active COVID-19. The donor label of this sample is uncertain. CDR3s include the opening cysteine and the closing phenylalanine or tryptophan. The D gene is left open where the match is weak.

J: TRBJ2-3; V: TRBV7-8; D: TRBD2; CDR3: CASSPLERGSTDTQYF; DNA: TGTGCCAGCAGCCCTCTAGAGCGGGGAAGCACAGATACGCAGTATTTT
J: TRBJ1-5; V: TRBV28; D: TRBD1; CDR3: CASKKPGQGHQPQHF; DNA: TGTGCCAGTAAAAAACCGGGACAGGGTCATCAGCCCCAGCATTTT
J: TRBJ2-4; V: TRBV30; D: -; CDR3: CAWEPTETKNIQYF; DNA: TGTGCCTGGGAGCCAACAGAGACCAAAAACATTCAGTACTTC
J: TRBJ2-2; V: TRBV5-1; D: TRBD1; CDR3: CASSVQGAHTGELFF; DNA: TGCGCCAGCAGCGTACAGGGGGCACACACCGGGGAGCTGTTTTTT
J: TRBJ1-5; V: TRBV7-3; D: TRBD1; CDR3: CASSLGTDYSNQPQHF; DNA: TGTGCCAGCAGCCTAGGGACAGATTATAGCAATCAGCCCCAGCATTTT
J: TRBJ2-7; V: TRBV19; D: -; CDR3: CASSMGRDLVVEQYF; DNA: TGTGCCAGTAGTATGGGGCGGGACCTGGTCGTAGAGCAGTACTTC
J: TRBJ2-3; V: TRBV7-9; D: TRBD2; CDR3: CASSSPGGSSTDTQYF; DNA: TGTGCCAGCAGCTCGCCGGGCGGGAGTAGCACAGATACGCAGTATTTT
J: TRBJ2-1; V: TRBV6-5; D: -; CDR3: CASMPRRNEQFF; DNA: TGTGCCAGCATGCCCAGGCGCAATGAGCAGTTCTTC
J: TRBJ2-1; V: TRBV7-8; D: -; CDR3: CASSFEGALGNEQFF; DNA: TGTGCCAGCAGCTTCGAGGGTGCTTTGGGTAATGAGCAGTTCTTC
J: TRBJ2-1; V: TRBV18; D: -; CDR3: CASSPRDRDNEQFF; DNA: TGTGCCAGCTCACCCCGCGACAGAGACAATGAGCAGTTCTTC
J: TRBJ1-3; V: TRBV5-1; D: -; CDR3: CASSFSLSSGNTIYF; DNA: TGCGCCAGCAGCTTCTCACTGTCCTCTGGAAACACCATATATTTT
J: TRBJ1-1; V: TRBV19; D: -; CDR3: CASSTQPNTEAFF; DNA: TGTGCCAGTAGTACACAGCCGAACACTGAAGCTTTCTTT
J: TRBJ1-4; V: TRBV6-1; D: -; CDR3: CASSEKGHRAEKLFF; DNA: TGTGCCAGCAGTGAAAAGGGACACCGAGCGGAAAAACTGTTTTTT
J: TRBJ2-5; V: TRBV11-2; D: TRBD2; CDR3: CASRAGLAGGWDF; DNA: TGTGCCAGCAGGGCGGGACTAGCGGGAGGTTGGGACTTC
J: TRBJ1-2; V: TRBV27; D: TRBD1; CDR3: CASSLGDSSGYTF; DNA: TGTGCCAGCAGTTTAGGGGACAGCTCGGGCTACACCTTC
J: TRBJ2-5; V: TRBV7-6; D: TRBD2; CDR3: CASSSRLRGSVGETQYF; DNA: TGTGCCAGCAGCTCCCGACTCCGCGGGAGTGTCGGTGAGACCCAGTACTTC
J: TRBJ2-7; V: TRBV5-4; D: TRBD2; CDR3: CASSSPGRLAGESSYEQYF; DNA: TGTGCCAGCAGCTCCCCGGGGAGACTAGCGGGAGAGAGCTCCTACGAGCAGTACTTC
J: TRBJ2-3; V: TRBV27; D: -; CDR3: CASSLRDTQYF; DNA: TGTGCCAGCAGTTTACGAGATACGCAGTATTTT
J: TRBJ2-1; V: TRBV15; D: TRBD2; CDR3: CATSRDQDSGRMGSSYNEQFF; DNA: TGTGCCACCAGCAGAGATCAGGATAGCGGGAGAATGGGGAGCTCCTACAATGAGCAGTTCTTC